The 6 T cell receptor beta chains presented below share a single source sample, sequenced in a study of cytomegalovirus exposure and HLA in healthy donors. Researchers ran the PCR with 60 Vbeta and 13 Jbeta primers. The method was immunoSEQ multiplex PCR; TCRdb's version includes in-frame clones alone and lacks a portion of them. Its table records some 130,000 clones. Specimen: PBMCs. The receptors stem from a man aged 18-30 years in good health and CMV-seronegative.

The chain has TRBV7-8 and TRBJ2-7; TRBD1 matches 7 bases. The germline V gene encodes CDR1 SGHVS and CDR2 FQNEAQ. This CDR3 is 13 amino acids long. V trimming: 2 bases; J trimming: 6 bases; junction bases outside the gene matches: 4. The CDR3, as DNA: TGTGCCAGCAGCTTATTGACAGGGTTCGAGCAGTACTTC. As protein: CASSLLTGFEQYF.

The rearrangement links TRBV28 to TRBJ1-3, with D possibly TRBD1 on 6 matching bases. This CDR3 spans 16 amino acids. CDR1 is MDHEN, CDR2 SYDVKM, per germline. Trimming left V 6 bases short and J 5 bases short, with 20 bases between. CDR3 coding DNA: TGTGCCAGCAGACCGAACAGGGAACTCATCCGAAACACCATATATTTT. Its translation is CASRPNRELIRNTIYF.

V usage is TRBV27 and J usage is TRBJ2-7, with D possibly TRBD2 on 5 matching bases. CDR1 MNHEY and CDR2 SMNVEV come from the germline V gene (reference sequence). The V end lost 2 bases, the J end lost 4 bases, and 12 bases lay between the germline ends. The CDR3 is 14 residues long. The CDR3 nucleotides are TGTGCCAGCAGTTTAGTCGGGGTTGAGTACGAGCAGTACTTC. The encoded protein is CASSLVGVEYEQYF.

The V and J genes are TRBV4-1 and TRBJ2-2; 10 bases agree with TRBD2. V gave up 3 bases and J gave up 5 bases; unmatched junction bases: 6. The CDR3 length is 16 residues. Germline CDR1 MGHRA, CDR2 YSYEKL. CDR3 nucleotides: TGCGCCAGCAGCCACTTAGGACTAGCGGAGACCGGGGAGCTGTTTTTT. Residues: CASSHLGLAETGELFF.

The chain combines TRBV6-1 with TRBJ1-4; no reliable D call. V was shortened by 6 bases and J by 8 bases, with 16 bases between the two germline ends. Germline assignment: CDR1 MNHNS and CDR2 SASEGT. The CDR3 is made up of 14 amino acids. This CDR3 is CASREDRWEEKLFF. DNA for the CDR3: TGTGCCAGCAGGGAGGACCGCTGGGAGGAAAAACTGTTTTTT.

V is TRBV5-5 and J is TRBJ1-1; TRBD1 aligns across 11 bases. Germline lookup yields CDR1 SGHKS and CDR2 YYEKEE (reference sequence). The CDR3 runs 13 residues. V shed 0 bases and J 12 bases; nucleotides not matched to a gene: 4. This CDR3 is CASSLAGTGGTFF. The CDR3 nucleotides are TGTGCCAGCAGCTTGGCCGGGACAGGGGGGACTTTCTTT.